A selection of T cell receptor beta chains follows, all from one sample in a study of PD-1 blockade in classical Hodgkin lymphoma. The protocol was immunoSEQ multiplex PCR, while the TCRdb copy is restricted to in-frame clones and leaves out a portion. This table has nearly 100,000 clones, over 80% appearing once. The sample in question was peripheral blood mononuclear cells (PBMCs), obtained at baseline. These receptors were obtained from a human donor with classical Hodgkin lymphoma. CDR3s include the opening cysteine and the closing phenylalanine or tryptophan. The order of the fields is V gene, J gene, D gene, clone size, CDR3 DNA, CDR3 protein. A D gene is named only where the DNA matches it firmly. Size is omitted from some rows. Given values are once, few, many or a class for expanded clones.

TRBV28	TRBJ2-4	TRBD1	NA	TGTGCCAGCAGTCCCGGGACAGTTAAAAACATTCAGTACTTC	CASSPGTVKNIQYF
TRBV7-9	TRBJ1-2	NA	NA	TGTGCCACCCTACCCGCCCCGCGATTCTATGGCTACACCTTC	CATLPAPRFYGYTF
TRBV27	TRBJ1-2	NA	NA	TGTGCCAGCAGTTCTGGAAACTTCTATGGCTACACCTTC	CASSSGNFYGYTF
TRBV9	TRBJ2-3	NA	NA	TGTGCCAGCAGCGTTTCGACAGGATCAGATACGCAGTATTTT	CASSVSTGSDTQYF
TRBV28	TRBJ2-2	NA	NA	TGTGCCAGCAGTCGGGTAGCCACGAACACCGGGGAGCTGTTTTTT	CASSRVATNTGELFF
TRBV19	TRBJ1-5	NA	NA	TGTGCCAGTCGGGACTCAGGATTCAATCAGCCCCAGCATTTT	CASRDSGFNQPQHF
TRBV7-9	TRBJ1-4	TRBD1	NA	TGTGCCAGCAGCTTAAGGGGACAGGGGGCCGACAATGAAAAACTGTTTTTT	CASSLRGQGADNEKLFF
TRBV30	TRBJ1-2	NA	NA	TGTGCCTGGAGGAAGAACTATGGCTACACCTTC	CAWRKNYGYTF
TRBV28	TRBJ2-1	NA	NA	TGTGCCAGCAGTTTGCCCGGGGACCTCGCCTACAATGAGCAGTTCTTC	CASSLPGDLAYNEQFF
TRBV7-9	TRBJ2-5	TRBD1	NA	TGTGCCAGCAGCCCCGGACAGGGCCTCTCAGAGACCCAGTACTTC	CASSPGQGLSETQYF
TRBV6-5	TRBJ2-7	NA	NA	TGTGCCCTCCCAGCAGTCCCTCCGGGGTACGAGCAGTACTTC	CALPAVPPGYEQYF
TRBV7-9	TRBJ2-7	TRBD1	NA	TGTGCCAGCAGCTTAGCCCCCGGGACAGGGGAGCTGTACTCCTACGAGCAGTACTTC	CASSLAPGTGELYSYEQYF
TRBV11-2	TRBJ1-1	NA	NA	TGTGCCAGCAGCTTGAACAGGGAAGAAGCTTTCTTT	CASSLNREEAFF
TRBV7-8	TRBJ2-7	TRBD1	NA	TGTGCCAGCAGCGGCCGAAGCCCAGGGGGCTCCTACGAGCAGTACTTC	CASSGRSPGGSYEQYF
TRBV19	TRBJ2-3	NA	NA	TGTGCCAGTAGTATGATCGCGGGACCTCCCACAGATACGCAGTATTTT	CASSMIAGPPTDTQYF
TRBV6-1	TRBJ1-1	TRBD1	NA	TGTGCCAGCAGTGCTCGGACAGGGTTGAACACTGAAGCTTTCTTT	CASSARTGLNTEAFF
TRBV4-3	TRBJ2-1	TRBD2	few	TGCGCCAGCAGCCAAGAAGCGGGAGAGCTAGCTTATGAGCAGTTCTTC	CASSQEAGELAYEQFF
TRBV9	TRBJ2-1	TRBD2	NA	TGTGCCAGCAGCGTAGGACTAGCGGGAGGGCATTTTGAGCAGTTCTTC	CASSVGLAGGHFEQFF
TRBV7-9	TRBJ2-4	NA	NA	TGTGCCAGCAGCTCCGAGGGGACCAAAAACATTCAGTACTTC	CASSSEGTKNIQYF
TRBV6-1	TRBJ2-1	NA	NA	TGTGCCAGCATCCGAAACAATGAGCAGTTCTTC	CASIRNNEQFF
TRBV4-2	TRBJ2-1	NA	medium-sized	TGTGCCAGCAGCCAAGATCTCCTCGCCCCACTCAATGAGCAGTTCTTC	CASSQDLLAPLNEQFF
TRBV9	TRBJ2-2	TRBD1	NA	TGTGCCAGCAGCGGAGGACAGGGGGCTTATTTCCCCGGGGAGCTGTTTTTT	CASSGGQGAYFPGELFF
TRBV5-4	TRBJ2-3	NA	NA	TGTGCCAGCAGCTTGGCTGGGGCCAAAGGAGATACGCAGTATTTT	CASSLAGAKGDTQYF
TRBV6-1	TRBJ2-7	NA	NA	TGTGCCAGCCAGTTATTTAGCTACGGCGAGCAGTACTTC	CASQLFSYGEQYF
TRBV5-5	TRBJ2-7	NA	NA	TGTGCCAGCAGCTTGAGCACCTCCACGACGTCGTACTTC	CASSLSTSTTSYF
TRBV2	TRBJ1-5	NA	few	TGTGCCAGCAGAGCTCTCGACATTCCCAATCAGCCCCAGCATTTT	CASRALDIPNQPQHF
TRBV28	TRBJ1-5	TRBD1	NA	TGTGCCAGCAGTTCGGGGACAGGGAACAATCAGCCCCAGCATTTT	CASSSGTGNNQPQHF
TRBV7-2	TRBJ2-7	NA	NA	TGTGCCAGCAGCTTAATCGGTGACGAGCAGTACTTC	CASSLIGDEQYF
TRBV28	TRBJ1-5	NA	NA	TGTGCCAGCAGTTCTACCCGACGCAGGGCGAGGGATCAGCCCCAGCATTTT	CASSSTRRRARDQPQHF
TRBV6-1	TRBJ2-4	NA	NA	TGTGCCAGCAGGGCAAAAGCCAAAAACATTCAGTACTTC	CASRAKAKNIQYF
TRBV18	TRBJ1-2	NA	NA	TGTGCCAGCTCACCCGGGAGTCACCTGGGGGGCTACACCTTC	CASSPGSHLGGYTF
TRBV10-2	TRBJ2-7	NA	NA	TGCGCCAGCAGTGAGTCGAGCCAGTTCAACGAGCAGTACTTC	CASSESSQFNEQYF
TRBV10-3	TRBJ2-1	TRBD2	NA	TGTGCCATCAGTGATTCTACGGGGGGGACGGGTGAGCAGTTCTTC	CAISDSTGGTGEQFF
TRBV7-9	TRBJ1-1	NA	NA	TGTGCCAGCAGCTTACAAGGGTATCCCAACACTGAAGCTTTCTTT	CASSLQGYPNTEAFF
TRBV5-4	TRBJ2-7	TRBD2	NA	TGTGCCAGCAGCCCGACTAGCGATAGCTACGAGCAGTACTTC	CASSPTSDSYEQYF
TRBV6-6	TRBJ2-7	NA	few	TGTGCCAGCAGTTACTTCGAGGGGCCGAACTACGAGCAGTACTTC	CASSYFEGPNYEQYF
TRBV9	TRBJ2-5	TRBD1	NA	TGTGCCAGCAGCGTAGGACAGGGAAAAGAGACCCAGTACTTC	CASSVGQGKETQYF
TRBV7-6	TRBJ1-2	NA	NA	TGTGCCAGCAGCCCCCGCCTAACAGGGTATGGCTACACCTTC	CASSPRLTGYGYTF
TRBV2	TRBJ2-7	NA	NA	TGTGCCAGCAGTGTCCTAGGGACTGAGGCCTACGAGCAGTACTTC	CASSVLGTEAYEQYF
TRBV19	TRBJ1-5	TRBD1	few	TGTGCCAGTACTCGGCAGGGGGCCCAGCCCCAGCATTTT	CASTRQGAQPQHF
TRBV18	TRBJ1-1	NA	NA	TGTGCCAGCTCACCAATGGCTGAGGAAGCTTTCTTT	CASSPMAEEAFF
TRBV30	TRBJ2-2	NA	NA	TGTGCCTGGACAGGGTTTAACACCGGGGAGCTGTTTTTT	CAWTGFNTGELFF
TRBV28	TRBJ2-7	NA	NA	TGTGCCAGCAGTTTAGAGGGCCCCTACGAGCAGTACTTC	CASSLEGPYEQYF
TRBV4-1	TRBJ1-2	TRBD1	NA	TGCGCCAGCAGCCAAGCCGGGACAGGAGACTATGGCTACACCTTC	CASSQAGTGDYGYTF
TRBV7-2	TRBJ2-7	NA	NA	TGTGCCAGCAGCTCCACGGAGGGAAGCGAGCAGTACTTC	CASSSTEGSEQYF
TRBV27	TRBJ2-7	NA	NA	TGTGCCAGCAGTTTACGGGGAGGTCCCTACGAGCAGTACTTC	CASSLRGGPYEQYF
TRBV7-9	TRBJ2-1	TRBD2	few	TGTGCCAGCAGCTTAGCCCGCGCCGGGACTAGCGGTACCTACAATGAGCAGTTCTTC	CASSLARAGTSGTYNEQFF
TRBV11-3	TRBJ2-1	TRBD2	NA	TGTGCCAGCAGCTTCTCTAGCGGGCCTTACAATGAGCAGTTCTTC	CASSFSSGPYNEQFF
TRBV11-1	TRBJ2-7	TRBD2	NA	TGTGCCAGCAGAACCGGACTAGCTTCCTACGAGCAGTACTTC	CASRTGLASYEQYF
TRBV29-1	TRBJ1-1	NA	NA	TGCAGCGGAGAGACAGGAAGGAACACTGAAGCTTTCTTT	CSGETGRNTEAFF
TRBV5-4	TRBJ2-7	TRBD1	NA	TGTGCCAGCACGCCTGGGACAGGGGTCCACGAGCAGTACTTC	CASTPGTGVHEQYF
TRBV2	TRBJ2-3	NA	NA	TGTGCCAGCAGGGGAGGTAGGGAGGGGGCAGATACGCAGTATTTT	CASRGGREGADTQYF
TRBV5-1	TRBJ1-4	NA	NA	TGCGCCAGCAGCGCCCGAGAGAACGGTGATGAAAAACTGTTTTTT	CASSARENGDEKLFF
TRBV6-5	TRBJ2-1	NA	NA	TGTGCCAGCAGTTACTCATTCCAGGCTGGGAATGAGCAGTTCTTC	CASSYSFQAGNEQFF
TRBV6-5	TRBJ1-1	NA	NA	TGTGCCAGCGCAAAGGGCACTGAAGCTTTCTTT	CASAKGTEAFF
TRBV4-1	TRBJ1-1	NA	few	TGCGCCAGCGGCCCGATGGGGAGAGCTTTCTTT	CASGPMGRAFF